What follows describes a single TCR beta chain. Its antigen remains unknown. Obtained from alopecia areata patients were lesional scalp punch biopsies along with peripheral blood. Sorting of CD4+ and CD8+ T cells was performed on PBMCs. Reverse transcription of extracted RNA yielded cDNA, which provided the sequencing template. Assay used: immunoSEQ multiplex PCR; TCRdb lists only in-frame clones, some missing. The sample lists 55,000 to 65,000 clones, roughly 40% occurring once. Trimming left V 1 base short and J 0 bases short, with 12 bases between. Per the germline V gene, CDR1 is SGHVS and CDR2 is FNYEAQ. CDR3 length: 16 residues. This sample is part of a study of CD8+ T cells in alopecia areata. The study, taken as a whole, reports: Lesional scalp displayed greater clonality than normal scalp, most notably in alopecia totalis/universalis.

J is TRBJ2-5 and V is TRBV7-6; the D is unclear. The sequence was obtained from a human donor with alopecia areata. What was sequenced was NKG2D-low CD8+ T cells sorted from blood. The CDR3 reads CASSLVAADDQETQYF. The CDR3, as DNA: TGTGCCAGCAGCTTAGTGGCGGCTGACGACCAAGAGACCCAGTACTTC.